Following are 19 T cell receptor beta chains from one sample sequenced in a study of blood T cell repertoires in COVID-19. Data came from immunoSEQ multiplex PCR; TCRdb stores just in-frame clones and leaves some out. The data show 85,000 to 130,000 clones, roughly 92% seen once. Sequencing input: peripheral blood. These receptors were obtained from a man in his 70s with acute or convalescent COVID-19.

The rearrangement joins TRBV4-3 to TRBJ2-2, with 8 bases lining up with TRBD1. Germline V gene sequence: CDR1 LGHNA, CDR2 YSLEER. The CDR3 spans 17 residues. Trimming cost V 1 base and J 5 bases; bases outside gene matches: 9. The CDR3 sequence: CASSQAAGQDKTGELFF. In DNA form, the CDR3 reads TGCGCCAGCAGCCAAGCGGCGGGACAGGACAAAACCGGGGAGCTGTTTTTT.

The V gene is TRBV9, the J gene TRBJ1-2; 9 bases are shared with TRBD1. Losses at the gene ends were 4 bases for V and 5 bases for J; bases not matched to a gene: 9. There are 15 residues in the CDR3. CDR1 and CDR2 from the germline V gene are SGDLS and YYNGEE. In DNA, the CDR3 is TGTGCCAGCAGCCCCGGGACAGGGCCTTTTTATGGCTACACCTTC. As protein: CASSPGTGPFYGYTF.

The chain employs TRBV28 and TRBJ1-5; TRBD1 matches at 7 bases. The CDR3 is made up of 16 amino acids. Germline values: CDR1 MDHEN, CDR2 SYDVKM. V lost 6 bases, J lost 3 bases, and 11 bases stayed unmatched. CDR3 in DNA: TGTGCCAGCAGGAAAGCGCCGGGACAGATCAATCAGCCCCAGCATTTT. Protein sequence: CASRKAPGQINQPQHF. Filled out from reference TRBV28 and TRBJ1-5, the complete variable domain reads DVKVTQSSRYLVKRTGEKVFLECVQDMDHENMFWYRQDPGLGLRLIYFSYDVKMKEKGDIPEGYSVSREKKERFSLILESASTNQTSMYLCASRKAPGQINQPQHFGDGTRLSIL.

This clone was found once. The chain couples TRBV6-4 to TRBJ2-3; 14 bases line up with TRBD2. The trim removed 6 bases at V and 0 bases at J, leaving 5 bases unmatched. Germline loops: CDR1 MRHNA, CDR2 SNTAGT. The CDR3 totals 17 residues. CDR3 nucleotide sequence: TGTGCCAGCAGCGGGACTAGCGGGAGTGATAGCACAGATACGCAGTATTTT. Translated, it gives CASSGTSGSDSTDTQYF.

CDR3 amino acids: CASSQIGQGGETQYF. DNA of the CDR3: TGTGCCAGCTCACAAATCGGACAGGGAGGGGAGACCCAGTACTTC. The chain recombines TRBV18 with TRBJ2-5; D is possibly TRBD1 (8 bases). The length of the CDR3 is 15 residues. V dropped 4 bases and J dropped 5 bases, with 17 bases sitting between them. The germline gives CDR1 KGHSH, CDR2 LQKENI.

In DNA, the CDR3 is TGTGCCAGCAGCCAAGGGCCGAACACTGAAGCTTTCTTT. Residues: CASSQGPNTEAFF. V usage is TRBV3-1 (or the pseudogene TRBV3-2) and J usage is TRBJ1-1; D is ambiguous. This CDR3 is 13 amino acids long. Trimming took 1 base from V and 1 from J, leaving 4 bases between them. The V gene's germline CDR1 is LGHDT and CDR2 YNNKEL (reference sequence).

The V and J genes are TRBV21-1 and TRBJ2-6; the table's TRBD2 call for D was not verified on the DNA. TRBV21-1 is assigned pseudogene status. This CDR3 comprises 17 residues. CDR3 DNA sequence: TGTGCCAGCAGCAAACCCGCGGGGCGAAGCGGGGCCAACGTCCTGACTTTC. Protein: CASSKPAGRSGANVLTF.

V and J are TRBV19 and TRBJ1-2; maybe TRBD1 (5 bases). The V gene lost 6 bases and the J gene lost 8 bases, with 10 bases spanning the gap. The germline V gene encodes CDR1 LNHDA and CDR2 SQIVND (reference sequence). This CDR3 is built from 11 residues. CDR3 in amino acids: CASRGAKGYTF. The CDR3 DNA reads as TGTGCCAGTAGAGGGGCCAAAGGCTACACCTTC.

This chain uses TRBV19 with TRBJ2-3; 10 bases are shared with TRBD1. The CDR3 extends over 14 amino acids. Per the germline V gene, CDR1 is LNHDA and CDR2 is SQIVND (reference sequence). V lost 8 bases, J lost 1 base, and 3 bases stayed unmatched. The CDR3 reads CASRDRGGTDTQYF. DNA for the CDR3: TGTGCCAGTCGGGACAGGGGTGGCACAGATACGCAGTATTTT.

V gene TRBV19 combines with J gene TRBJ1-2; perhaps TRBD1 as D (6 bases). V lost 4 bases and J 4 bases, leaving 13 bases between the germline ends. The CDR3 contains 14 residues. Germline V gene sequence: CDR1 LNHDA, CDR2 SQIVND (reference sequence). The CDR3 nucleotides are TGTGCCAGTAGTAGGTCAGGGGATGGCTATGGCTACACCTTC. This encodes CASSRSGDGYGYTF. Together with reference TRBV19 and TRBJ1-2, the CDR3 gives the full variable domain: DGGITQSPKYLFRKEGQNVTLSCEQNLNHDAMYWYRQDPGQGLRLIYYSQIVNDFQKGDIAEGYSVSREKKESFPLTVTSAQKNPTAFYLCASSRSGDGYGYTFGSGTRLTVV.

DNA of the CDR3: TGTGCCAGCAGTTTCAGACTAGCGGTTGACAATGAGCAGTTCTTC. It codes for CASSFRLAVDNEQFF. The chain employs TRBV6-2 or TRBV6-3 and TRBJ2-1; 9 bases line up with TRBD2. V lost 4 bases and J lost 5; bases outside the gene matches: 6. This CDR3 has 15 residues. Germline V gene data show CDR1 as MNHEY and CDR2 as SVGEGT.

This clone has only one observation. The chain uses TRBV30 and TRBJ1-5; a weak D match, TRBD1 (6 bases). V lost 2 bases and J 5 bases, leaving 13 bases between the germline ends. The CDR3 runs to 14 residues. In germline, CDR1 is GTSNPN, CDR2 SVGIG (reference sequence). Here the CDR3 reads CAWSSGEGYQPQHF. CDR3 bases: TGTGCCTGGAGTTCAGGGGAAGGTTATCAGCCCCAGCATTTT.

This clone was detected a few times. The chain has TRBV12-3 or TRBV12-4 and TRBJ1-3, with a weak D call TRBD1 (5 bases). The CDR3 spans 13 residues. In DNA form, the CDR3 reads TGTGCGGACCGACAGAGCTCTGGAAACACCATATATTTT. Its protein is CADRQSSGNTIYF.

This chain links TRBV7-9 with TRBJ1-4; 7 nucleotides line up with TRBD1. The germline gives CDR1 SEHNR, CDR2 FQNEAQ (reference sequence). Losses at the gene ends were 5 bases for V and 7 bases for J; bases not matched to a gene: 10. The length of the CDR3 is 15 residues. CDR3 sequence reads: CASSLQGPRGEKLFF. The CDR3 nucleotides read TGTGCCAGCAGCCTACAGGGGCCCCGAGGTGAAAAACTGTTTTTT.

The chain joins TRBV28 to TRBJ1-5; D uncertain. The CDR3 runs to 13 residues. Germline V gives CDR1 MDHEN, CDR2 SYDVKM. Between the trimmed V and J ends, which lost 3 bases and 4 bases, there was a span of 7 bases. The CDR3 loop is CASSFPVNQPQHF. The CDR3 DNA follows: TGTGCCAGCAGTTTCCCAGTGAATCAGCCCCAGCATTTT.

The chain joins TRBV11-2 to TRBJ1-6, with unresolved D. Trimming cost V 0 bases and J 9 bases, with 6 bases left between them. The germline V gene has CDR1 SGHAT and CDR2 FQNNGV. The CDR3 totals 13 residues. The DNA for the CDR3 is TGTGCCAGCAGCTTAGATACCGGTTCACCCCTCCACTTT. It encodes CASSLDTGSPLHF.

The rearrangement joins TRBV7-9 to TRBJ2-2, with 7 bases matching TRBD2. CDR1 is SEHNR, CDR2 FQNEAQ, per germline (reference sequence). With 2 bases clipped from V and 0 bases from J, the junction kept 6 bases outside the gene matches. The CDR3 has 17 amino acids. The CDR3 protein is CASSLPSGLTNTGELFF. The CDR3 region has the DNA TGTGCCAGCAGCTTACCGTCGGGACTAACGAACACCGGGGAGCTGTTTTTT.

V is TRBV27 and J is TRBJ1-5; 7 positions agree with TRBD1. Looked up from germline, CDR1 is MNHEY and CDR2 is SMNVEV (reference sequence). This CDR3 spans 14 amino acids. Trimming removed 5 bases from V and 7 bases from J; junction bases left unmatched: 8. This CDR3 is CASSVLTGDQPQHF. The CDR3 DNA follows: TGTGCCAGCAGTGTCCTAACAGGGGACCAGCCCCAGCATTTT.

This chain uses TRBV6-5 with TRBJ1-1; 7 nucleotides match TRBD1. Germline V gene sequence: CDR1 MNHEY, CDR2 SVGAGI. This CDR3 is 15 amino acids long. V shed 2 bases and J 4 bases; nucleotides not matched to a gene: 7. The CDR3 loop is CASSYHTGDRTEAFF. Written as DNA, the CDR3 is TGTGCCAGCAGTTACCATACAGGGGACCGCACTGAAGCTTTCTTT.